This TCR beta chain was sequenced in a study of T cell responses to AZD1222 COVID-19 vaccine. This CDR3 has 14 residues. The V and J ends lost 4 bases and 3 bases, in that order; junction bases with no gene match: 3. The germline gives CDR1 SNHLY, CDR2 FYNNEI. On this clone: Its antigen remains unidentified.

TCRdb's table, derived via immunoSEQ multiplex PCR, lists solely in-frame clones and lacks some. The repertoire includes under 200,000 clones, approximately 90% of them detected once, and roughly 1.6% sits in the top ten. Whole-study findings and limits: Donor demographics were predominantly white British with a female majority; clonal diversity may be underestimated.

Sequencing used peripheral blood, obtained on day 0 of AZD1222 vaccination. The clonotype was recovered from an adult in good health. The chain is built from TRBV2 and TRBJ1-2; 9 nucleotides align to TRBD1. The CDR3, as DNA: TGTGCCAGCAGTGTTCGGGACAGGGACTATGGCTACACCTTC. Translating gives CASSVRDRDYGYTF.